Following are 24 T cell receptor beta chains from one sample sequenced in a study of type 1 regulatory T cells. TCRdb reprocessed the reads with MiXCR, giving one entry per CDR3 protein. This table holds roughly 71,000 distinct CDR3 sequences, about 60% found once. These receptors have no known antigen. The sequenced sample consisted of cultured T cells, either the whole culture or a sorted T cell fraction (not recorded which). Subset defined: Tr1-enriched cell product generated in vitro against host alloantigens. The receptors here all came from a human donor in good health.

About this clonotype: An end of the junction differs from the germline gene, which may be a read error. The chain combines TRBV12-3 or TRBV12-4 with TRBJ2-7, with TRBD1 matching over 10 bases. The CDR3 has 16 amino acids. DNA for the CDR3: TGTGTCAGCAGTTTTAGCGGACAGGGGGGCCCCTACGAGCAGTACTTC. Translated, it gives CVSSFSGQGGPYEQYF.

The CDR3 reads CSASRLQSTQYF. The DNA of the CDR3 is TGCAGTGCTAGTAGGTTACAATCGACCCAGTACTTC. The V call is TRBV20-1, the J call TRBJ2-5; D remains unclear. V was pared by 3 bases and J by 7 bases, with 12 bases between. This CDR3 has 12 amino acids. Germline CDR1 DFQATT, CDR2 SNEGSKA (reference sequence).

The chain joins TRBV7-3 to TRBJ2-3; weak D call: TRBD2 (6 bases). The CDR3 has 16 residues. Germline V gene sequence: CDR1 SGHTA, CDR2 FQGTGA. V was shortened by 5 bases and J by 5 bases, with 20 bases between the two germline ends. The CDR3 spells CASSRSGLGVGDTQYF. In DNA form, the CDR3 reads TGTGCCAGCAGCCGGTCGGGACTCGGAGTAGGAGATACGCAGTATTTT. The full variable domain, its missing parts supplied by reference TRBV7-3 and TRBJ2-3, is GAGVSQTPSNKVTEKGKYVELRCDPISGHTALYWYRQSLGQGPEFLIYFQGTGAADDSGLPNDRFFAVRPEGSVSTLKIQRTERGDSAVYLCASSRSGLGVGDTQYFGPGTRLTVL.

Only a few counts were recorded for this clonotype. V gene TRBV6-2 or TRBV6-3 combines with J gene TRBJ2-1; the match to TRBD2 covers 11 bases. The CDR3 loop spans 16 amino acids. Germline trimming cut 2 bases from V and 6 bases from J; bases unmatched to any gene: 6. Germline CDR1 is MNHEY and CDR2 is SVGEGT. In DNA, the CDR3 is TGTGCCAGCAGTTACATTCTAGCGGGAGGCCTCAATGAGCAGTTCTTC. Translation: CASSYILAGGLNEQFF.

This clonotype appeared a single time. The chain carries TRBV28 and TRBJ2-5; D is unresolved. Looked up from germline, CDR1 is MDHEN and CDR2 is SYDVKM. CDR3 length equals 13 residues. V lost 1 base and J 5 bases, leaving 8 bases between the germline ends. The CDR3 protein is CASSLSRQETQYF. Here the CDR3 DNA reads TGTGCCAGCAGTTTATCAAGGCAGGAGACCCAGTACTTC.

This chain connects TRBV5-1 to TRBJ2-1; D is tentatively TRBD1 or TRBD2 (5 bases each). The CDR3 covers 15 residues. V lost 0 bases and J 7 bases, leaving 14 bases between the germline ends. Germline V gene data show CDR1 as SGHRS and CDR2 as YFSETQ. CDR3 protein: CASSLGGSRENEQFF. For the CDR3, the DNA is TGCGCCAGCAGCTTGGGGGGGAGTAGGGAGAATGAGCAGTTCTTC.

This chain connects TRBV19 to TRBJ1-1; the D gene is possibly TRBD1 (5 bases). Germline CDR1 reads LNHDA; CDR2 reads SQIVND (reference sequence). The CDR3 contains 16 residues. V was pared by 6 bases and J by 0 bases, with 17 bases between. CDR3 DNA: TGTGCCAGTAGCCAATCCCCGACAGCCATGAACACTGAAGCTTTCTTT. It specifies CASSQSPTAMNTEAFF.

Sample share makes this clonotype medium-sized. J is TRBJ2-1 and V is TRBV20-1; D is ambiguous. The germline gives CDR1 DFQATT, CDR2 SNEGSKA (reference sequence). V lost 2 bases and J lost 4, with 12 bases in between. CDR3 length: 14 amino acids. The CDR3 spells CSARFGGPYNEQFF. Written as DNA, the CDR3 is TGCAGTGCTAGATTTGGCGGACCATACAATGAGCAGTTCTTC.

The chain has TRBV7-7 and TRBJ2-2, with no clear D. Germline CDR1 reads SSHAT; CDR2 reads FNYEAQ (reference sequence). CDR3 length: 12 amino acids. The V gene lost 2 bases and the J gene lost 5 bases, with 3 bases spanning the gap. CDR3 nucleotides: TGTGCCAGCAGCTTAACGACCGGGGAGCTGTTTTTT. Translation: CASSLTTGELFF.

This chain joins TRBV29-1 and TRBJ2-7, with 7 bases matching TRBD1. The CDR3 contains 13 residues. The V gene's germline CDR1 is SQVTM and CDR2 ANQGSEA. The ends lost 6 bases at V and 3 bases at J; junction bases unmatched: 8. The CDR3 nucleotides read TGCAGCGTGAGGACAGGAAACGTCTACGAGCAGTACTTC. Translation gives CSVRTGNVYEQYF.

This clonotype was seen a few times. The chain carries TRBV9 and TRBJ1-1; a weak D match, TRBD1 (5 bases). Trimming pared 0 bases from V and 0 bases from J, leaving 12 bases between. The CDR3 spans 16 residues. Per germline, CDR1 SGDLS and CDR2 YYNGEE. CDR3 nucleotide sequence: TGTGCCAGCAGCGTAGTTGCTCAGGGCTTGAACACTGAAGCTTTCTTT. Translating it yields CASSVVAQGLNTEAFF.

V and J are TRBV6-2 or TRBV6-3 and TRBJ1-2; D is undetermined. The V end lost 2 bases, the J end lost 4 bases, and 14 bases lay between the germline ends. The CDR3 consists of 15 residues. The germline V gene has CDR1 MNHEY and CDR2 SVGEGT. CDR3: CASSYAGDRVYGYTF. CDR3 in DNA: TGTGCCAGCAGTTACGCCGGGGATCGAGTCTATGGCTACACCTTC.

This clonotype occurred a few times. The chain combines TRBV20-1 with TRBJ2-7, with unresolved D. CDR1 and CDR2 from the germline V gene are DFQATT and SNEGSKA (reference sequence). This CDR3 has 13 residues. V was shortened by 3 bases and J by 6 bases, with 15 bases between the two germline ends. CDR3 residues: CSASEVTIGEQYF. The CDR3 nucleotides read TGCAGTGCTAGTGAAGTGACAATCGGCGAGCAGTACTTC.

The count of this clonotype is one. The chain combines TRBV4-1 with TRBJ1-1; TRBD1 agrees at 8 bases. The germline gives CDR1 MGHRA, CDR2 YSYEKL. The CDR3 has 15 amino acids. With 0 bases clipped from V and 4 bases from J, the junction kept 4 bases outside the gene matches. CDR3 bases: TGCGCCAGCAGCCAAGATCGGACAGGGAGCACTGAAGCTTTCTTT. It yields the protein CASSQDRTGSTEAFF.

This rearrangement joins TRBV7-9 to TRBJ2-7; TRBD2 aligns across 8 bases. Trimming took 5 bases from V and 0 from J; bases not matched to a gene: 6. The germline gives CDR1 SEHNR, CDR2 FQNEAQ (reference sequence). The CDR3 has 15 residues. The CDR3 is CASSHTSGVSYEQYF. CDR3 coding DNA: TGTGCCAGCAGCCATACTAGCGGAGTCTCCTACGAGCAGTACTTC.

This chain uses TRBV5-1 with TRBJ2-4; 10 bases line up with TRBD2. V was pared by 1 base and J by 8 bases, with 12 bases of the junction left unmatched. Germline lookup yields CDR1 SGHRS and CDR2 YFSETQ. CDR3 length: 17 residues. CDR3: CASSLPTSGTQGDIQYF. The CDR3 DNA reads as TGCGCCAGCAGCTTGCCAACTAGCGGGACCCAAGGAGACATTCAGTACTTC.

V gene TRBV4-2 combines with J gene TRBJ2-2; 7 positions agree with TRBD2. J lost 2 bases, V lost 0 bases, and 12 bases had no gene match. CDR1 and CDR2 (germline): LGHNA, YNFKEQ. The CDR3 is made up of 19 amino acids. DNA for the CDR3: TGTGCCAGCAGCCAAGAAACGACCGCGGGGGTTATTAACACCGGGGAGCTGTTTTTT. It codes for CASSQETTAGVINTGELFF.

The gene calls are TRBV11-2 and TRBJ2-2; no definite D call. Germline CDR1 and CDR2: SGHAT and FQNNGV. This CDR3 has 15 amino acids. The V end lost 1 base, the J end lost 5 bases, and 11 bases lay between the germline ends. The CDR3 reads CASSLAQSRTGELFF. The CDR3, as DNA: TGTGCCAGCAGCTTAGCACAATCGAGGACCGGGGAGCTGTTTTTT.

This chain joins TRBV20-1 and TRBJ2-2; 7 bases map to TRBD2. The CDR3 consists of 14 residues. V was clipped by 7 bases and J by 3 bases; unmatched bases: 8. The germline gives CDR1 DFQATT, CDR2 SNEGSKA (reference sequence). The CDR3 DNA is TGCAGTGTCCTTGGGCGGGAGTACACCGGGGAGCTGTTTTTT. Protein: CSVLGREYTGELFF.

The chain employs TRBV20-1 and TRBJ2-7; TRBD1 aligns across 7 bases. Trimming cost V 3 bases and J 0 bases; bases outside gene matches: 8. In germline, CDR1 is DFQATT, CDR2 SNEGSKA (reference sequence). The length of the CDR3 is 15 residues. CDR3: CSASTGTANSYEQYF. DNA for the CDR3: TGCAGTGCTAGCACGGGGACAGCCAACTCCTACGAGCAGTACTTC.

This clonotype was seen more than once but under ten times. This rearrangement joins TRBV7-2 to TRBJ2-3; TRBD2 is a possible D gene (7 bases). Trimming stripped 5 bases from V and 10 bases from J, with 19 bases between. From germline, CDR1 is SGHTA and CDR2 FQGNSA. CDR3 length equals 14 residues. The CDR3 DNA reads TGTGCCAGCAGCATGGGGGGGGGCGTTCAGGCGCAGTATTTT. This codes for CASSMGGGVQAQYF.

This clonotype has only a few counts. J is TRBJ2-1 and V is TRBV20-1; 13 nucleotides align to TRBD2. V gave up 3 bases and J gave up 4 bases; unmatched junction bases: 6. Germline V lookup: CDR1 DFQATT, CDR2 SNEGSKA (reference sequence). This CDR3 has 16 residues. The CDR3 bases are TGCAGTGCTAGTGATCTGACTAGCGGGAGGTACAATGAGCAGTTCTTC. Its protein product is CSASDLTSGRYNEQFF.

The chain recombines TRBV6-2 or TRBV6-3 with TRBJ2-3; 9 bases match TRBD2. The CDR3 runs to 17 residues. With 0 bases clipped from V and 4 bases from J, the junction kept 8 bases outside the gene matches. From germline, CDR1 is MNHEY and CDR2 SVGEGT. The CDR3: CASSYSGTSGLPDTQYF. In DNA form, the CDR3 reads TGTGCCAGCAGTTACTCTGGAACTAGCGGGCTTCCAGATACGCAGTATTTT.

V is TRBV9 and J is TRBJ2-3, with TRBD2 matching 10 bases. CDR3 length equals 15 residues. The J segment lost 5 bases and the V segment lost 2 bases, leaving 5 bases of the junction unmatched. Germline V lookup: CDR1 SGDLS, CDR2 YYNGEE. The CDR3 sequence: CASSVLAGEGDTQYF. CDR3 bases: TGTGCCAGCAGCGTCCTAGCGGGAGAAGGAGATACGCAGTATTTT.